Included here is one TCR beta chain sequence, with context. Its antigen remains unidentified. Germline V gives CDR1 SGHTA, CDR2 FQGNSA. The CDR3 is 15 amino acids. Trimming took 7 bases from V and 3 from J, leaving 16 bases between them. The data stem from a study of cytomegalovirus exposure and HLA in healthy donors. About the study: As an earlier analysis found, about 200 million T cells yielded 117 million unique TCR beta sequences. General study findings and limits: A few chains linked to CMV were shown in vitro to be specific for CMV antigens. The investigators catalogued under 200 TCR beta chains as cytomegalovirus-associated.

Both 60 Vbeta primers and 13 Jbeta primers went into the PCR. Produced via immunoSEQ multiplex PCR; TCRdb's table is partial and in-frame only. The sample holds about 160,000 clones, just under 80% seen once. The chain recombines TRBV7-2 with TRBJ1-5; TRBD1 might be the D (5 bases). This TCR derives from a man aged 30 to 45 in good health and CMV-seronegative. Material for sequencing was PBMCs. The CDR3 region has the DNA TGTGCCAGCACCGCCCACGGGGGGGACAATCAGCCCCAGCATTTT. Amino acids: CASTAHGGDNQPQHF.